One and the same sample provided the 29 T cell receptor beta chains below, sequenced in a study of T cells in Graves' hyperthyroidism and ophthalmopathy. Researchers amplified the TCR beta CDR3 regions from RNA transcripts. The HTBI primer set was used in a first-round RT-PCR of the TCR CDR3. TCRdb redid the calling of the multiplex PCR reads with MiXCR, one entry per CDR3 protein. This table holds 300,000 to 400,000 distinct CDR3 sequences, approximately 14% found once. Input material: blood. These receptors were collected from a woman aged 25-40 years with Graves' ophthalmopathy.

The CDR3 bases are TGTGCCAGTATTGGCCGAGTGGGGGGGGGCGCCTCTGAAGCTTTCTTT. This gives the protein CASIGRVGGGASEAFF. The chain links TRBV19 to TRBJ1-1, with D perhaps TRBD1 (6 bases). The CDR3 is 16 residues long. The V gene's germline CDR1 is LNHDA and CDR2 SQIVND (reference sequence). V was shortened by 7 bases and J by 6 bases, with 24 bases between the two germline ends. The full variable domain, rest sourced from reference TRBV19 and TRBJ1-1, is DGGITQSPKYLFRKEGQNVTLSCEQNLNHDAMYWYRQDPGQGLRLIYYSQIVNDFQKGDIAEGYSVSREKKESFPLTVTSAQKNPTAFYLCASIGRVGGGASEAFFGQGTRLTVV.

This clonotype was picked up many times. The V gene is TRBV29-1, the J gene TRBJ1-1; no clear D gene. CDR3 size: 11 residues. With 0 bases removed from V and 6 bases from J, the gap between germline ends came to 5 bases. CDR1 is SQVTM and CDR2 is ANQGSEA in the germline V gene. The CDR3 DNA follows: TGCAGCGTTGAAGATCCCCCTGAAGCTTTCTTT. This codes for CSVEDPPEAFF.

As regards this clonotype: This sequence may be a read error, since a much larger clone differs from it by one base. The chain uses TRBV7-2 and TRBJ2-5; 7 bases match TRBD1. CDR3 length: 14 amino acids. Germline CDR1 and CDR2: SGHTA and FQGNSA. Unmatched junction bases numbered 11, after V lost 11 bases and J lost 2 bases. The CDR3 spells CACSRDRSQETQYF. CDR3 bases: TGTGCCTGCTCCCGGGACAGATCACAAGAGACCCAGTACTTC.

This clonotype was seen at least ten times. The gene calls are TRBV28 and TRBJ1-5, with 10 positions matching TRBD1. V trimming: 0 bases; J trimming: 2 bases; junction bases outside the gene matches: 7. The CDR3 loop spans 18 amino acids. Germline CDR1 is MDHEN and CDR2 is SYDVKM. CDR3 amino acids: CASSLWGTGAIGNQPQHF. The CDR3 DNA sequence: TGTGCCAGCAGTTTATGGGGGACAGGGGCTATCGGCAATCAGCCCCAGCATTTT. Supplemented by reference TRBV28 and TRBJ1-5, the full variable domain reads DVKVTQSSRYLVKRTGEKVFLECVQDMDHENMFWYRQDPGLGLRLIYFSYDVKMKEKGDIPEGYSVSREKKERFSLILESASTNQTSMYLCASSLWGTGAIGNQPQHFGDGTRLSIL.

Ten or more counts support this clonotype. The rearrangement joins TRBV6-4 to TRBJ1-1, with TRBD1 matching over 7 bases. Trimming took 11 bases from V and 0 from J; bases not matched to a gene: 12. The V gene's germline CDR1 is MRHNA and CDR2 SNTAGT. The CDR3 extends over 15 amino acids. The CDR3 loop is CAAEVTGTLNTEAFF. The CDR3 region has the DNA TGTGCCGCAGAGGTGACAGGGACCTTGAACACTGAAGCTTTCTTT.

This clonotype was recorded at least ten times. The chain combines TRBV28 with TRBJ1-6; 8 bases are shared with TRBD1. V dropped 8 bases and J dropped 7; count of bases not matched to a gene: 19. Germline loops: CDR1 MDHEN, CDR2 SYDVKM. This CDR3 is built from 18 residues. The CDR3 nucleotides are TGTGCCAGCTCGATTTGGACAGGGAACGGCGTTCCCAATTCACCCCTCCACTTT. Encoded protein: CASSIWTGNGVPNSPLHF.

This clonotype has a count of ten or more. CDR3 DNA sequence: TGTGCCAGCAGCCAAGGGGATGAGGGAGGGGGCCCCACAGATACGCAGTATTTT. This gives the protein CASSQGDEGGGPTDTQYF. The chain links TRBV4-2 to TRBJ2-3; D may match TRBD1 or TRBD2 (7 bases each). The CDR3 loop spans 18 amino acids. The germline V gene encodes CDR1 LGHNA and CDR2 YNFKEQ. Trimming removed 1 base from V and 2 bases from J, with 19 bases in between.

This clonotype was seen repeatedly, ten times or more. V gene TRBV2 combines with J gene TRBJ1-2; 7 bases line up with TRBD1. Germline CDR1 is SNHLY and CDR2 is FYNNEI. Trimming removed 7 bases from V and 0 bases from J; junction bases left unmatched: 8. The length of the CDR3 is 15 residues. CDR3 coding DNA: TGTGCCAGCAATTCGGGACAGATGTCTAACTATGGCTACACCTTC. This codes for CASNSGQMSNYGYTF.

Many counts were recorded for this clonotype. J is TRBJ2-1 and V is TRBV12-3 or TRBV12-4; TRBD1 matches 12 bases. After removal of 5 bases from V and 9 bases from J, the junction contained 8 bases not matched to a gene. This CDR3 is built from 15 residues. This CDR3 is CASSPGDRGLGEQFF. Written as DNA, the CDR3 is TGTGCCAGCAGTCCAGGGGACAGGGGGCTTGGTGAGCAGTTCTTC.

This clonotype was found many times. The chain uses TRBV12-3 or TRBV12-4 and TRBJ1-6, with a tentative D call TRBD1 (5 bases). CDR3 length: 15 amino acids. Trimming removed 5 bases from V and 7 bases from J, with 15 bases in between. CDR3 loop: CASSRRAKRNSPLHF. In nucleotides, the CDR3 is TGTGCCAGCAGTCGCAGGGCTAAAAGAAATTCACCCCTCCACTTT.

The J gene is TRBJ2-1, the V gene TRBV5-1; D assignment may be TRBD1 or TRBD2 (6 bases each). Germline V gene sequence: CDR1 SGHRS, CDR2 YFSETQ. Deletions cut 1 base from V and 3 bases from J, with 11 bases between. The CDR3 runs 15 residues. Here the CDR3 DNA reads TGCGCCAGCAGCTTGTACGGGGGCGGCTACAATGAGCAGTTCTTC. It codes for CASSLYGGGYNEQFF.

This clonotype was detected ten times or more. The V call is TRBV30, the J call TRBJ2-7; D might be TRBD1 (6 bases). The V gene's germline CDR1 is GTSNPN and CDR2 SVGIG (reference sequence). Trimming took off 5 bases at V and 0 bases at J, with 8 bases between the two ends. This CDR3 comprises 12 residues. CDR3 nucleotides: TGTGCCTGGGGGGGCAACTCCTACGAGCAGTACTTC. Translation: CAWGGNSYEQYF.

The V and J genes are TRBV10-3 and TRBJ2-3, with D tentatively TRBD2 (7 bases). The CDR3 sequence is 16 residues long. Germline V CDR1 and CDR2: ENHRY, SYGVKD. V lost 4 bases, J lost 3 bases, and 17 bases lay in between. CDR3 DNA: TGTGCCATCAGTGGCACGGGGGGCCTGGGTACAGATACGCAGTATTTT. The encoded protein is CAISGTGGLGTDTQYF.

This clonotype was recorded at least ten times. V and J are TRBV7-2 and TRBJ1-2; 10 positions match TRBD1. CDR3 length: 13 residues. Per the germline V gene, CDR1 is SGHTA and CDR2 is FQGNSA. V shed 5 bases, J shed 4 bases, and the junction held 1 base outside the gene matches. CDR3 DNA: TGTGCCAGCAGCCGGGACAGGGGCTATGGCTACACCTTC. Translated: CASSRDRGYGYTF.

The sample holds many counts of this clonotype. V and J are TRBV2 and TRBJ1-6, with TRBD1 matching over 10 bases. J gave up 7 bases and V 10 bases, and 13 bases lay outside the gene matches. Germline CDR1 reads SNHLY; CDR2 reads FYNNEI. The CDR3 loop spans 16 amino acids. The CDR3: CATTRDRGNLNSPLHF. For the CDR3, the DNA is TGTGCCACAACGAGGGACAGGGGAAATCTAAATTCACCCCTCCACTTT. Full variable domain (missing parts from reference TRBV2 and TRBJ1-6): EPEVTQTPSHQVTQMGQEVILRCVPISNHLYFYWYRQILGQKVEFLVSFYNNEISEKSEIFDDQFSVERPDGSNFTLKIRSTKLEDSAMYFCATTRDRGNLNSPLHFGNGTRLTVT.

This clonotype was seen ten or more times. The chain joins TRBV28 to TRBJ1-5; D might be TRBD1 (5 bases). The CDR3 has 15 residues. Germline CDR1 and CDR2: MDHEN and SYDVKM. V was trimmed by 6 bases and J by 7 bases, leaving 19 bases between them. The CDR3: CASRSPSGGGQPQHF. CDR3 nucleotides: TGTGCCAGCAGAAGCCCCAGTGGGGGGGGGCAGCCCCAGCATTTT.

A word on this clonotype: A read error may explain this, as a much larger clone is one base away. V usage is TRBV6-5 and J usage is TRBJ2-2; D may be TRBD2 (5 bases). The CDR3 spans 12 residues. From germline, CDR1 is MNHEY and CDR2 SVGAGI. Here the CDR3 DNA reads TGTGCCAGCAGTTGGAACACCGGGGAGCTGGTTTTT. Translated, it gives CASSWNTGELVF.

This clonotype was picked up many times. The chain carries TRBV12-3 or TRBV12-4 and TRBJ1-1; 10 nucleotides agree with TRBD1. The V and J ends lost 6 bases and 4 bases, in that order; junction bases with no gene match: 5. This CDR3 is 14 amino acids long. The DNA for the CDR3 is TGTGCCAGCAGAACGACAGGGGGCTTCACTGAAGCTTTCTTT. Translation gives CASRTTGGFTEAFF.

This clonotype was seen many times. This chain joins TRBV28 and TRBJ2-7, with 7 bases lining up with TRBD1. Germline V lookup: CDR1 MDHEN, CDR2 SYDVKM. Losses at the gene ends were 1 base for V and 2 bases for J; bases not matched to a gene: 5. The CDR3 runs to 15 residues. The CDR3 DNA sequence: TGTGCCAGCAGTTTATATGGGACAGAGCCCTACGAGCAGTACTTC. Its protein is CASSLYGTEPYEQYF.

V usage is TRBV7-8 and J usage is TRBJ2-1; the D call may be TRBD1 or TRBD2 (6 bases each). Germline V CDR1 and CDR2: SGHVS, FQNEAQ. This CDR3 spans 16 amino acids. With 5 bases removed from V and 9 bases from J, the gap between germline ends came to 23 bases. DNA for the CDR3: TGTGCCAGCAGCCCCTATCGGGGGCCCGGGTGGGGTGAGCAGTTCTTC. The encoded protein is CASSPYRGPGWGEQFF.

This clonotype was recorded many times. The chain is built from TRBV5-1 and TRBJ2-1, with 8 positions matching TRBD1. CDR3 size: 14 residues. CDR1 and CDR2 from the germline V gene are SGHRS and YFSETQ. Germline trimming cut 7 bases from V and 4 bases from J; bases unmatched to any gene: 7. CDR3 nucleotides: TGCGCCAGCTCGGACAGGGTAGAGTACAATGAGCAGTTCTTC. Translating gives CASSDRVEYNEQFF.

This clonotype appeared many times. CDR3 nucleotide sequence: TGTGCCAGCAGTGAAATTCACCCCAACTATGGCTACACCTTC. Its translation is CASSEIHPNYGYTF. The chain carries TRBV2 and TRBJ1-2; D gene unclear. Germline V lookup: CDR1 SNHLY, CDR2 FYNNEI. The CDR3 extends over 14 amino acids. Trimming left V 2 bases short and J 2 bases short, with 9 bases between.

In its sample, this clonotype was seen many times. The J gene is TRBJ2-7, the V gene TRBV28; 10 bases fit TRBD1. This CDR3 spans 15 amino acids. V trimming: 2 bases; J trimming: 2 bases; junction bases outside the gene matches: 3. Germline V CDR1 and CDR2: MDHEN, SYDVKM. The chain's CDR3 is CASSLAGTGAYEQYF. The CDR3 DNA sequence: TGTGCCAGCAGTTTAGCCGGGACAGGGGCCTACGAGCAGTACTTC.

This rearrangement joins TRBV27 to TRBJ2-5; D gene uncertain. Germline CDR1 and CDR2: MNHEY and SMNVEV (reference sequence). This CDR3 contains 15 residues. The V end was cut by 5 bases, the J end by 3 bases, with 16 bases between. This CDR3 is CASSTRRQSEETQYF. CDR3 nucleotide sequence: TGTGCCAGCAGTACACGGCGCCAGTCCGAAGAGACCCAGTACTTC.

About this clonotype itself: This may arise from a read error, as a much more abundant clone is one base away. The chain couples TRBV3-1 to TRBJ2-6; 8 bases agree with TRBD2. CDR1 is LGHDT, CDR2 YNNKEL, per germline (reference sequence). The CDR3 sequence is 16 residues long. The DNA for the CDR3 is TGTGCCAGCAGCCAAGTCGGGGGACTAGGGGCCAGCGTCCTGACTTTC. The encoded protein is CASSQVGGLGASVLTF.

This clonotype has ten or more counts. The chain is built from TRBV30 and TRBJ2-3, with 7 bases that match TRBD1. V lost 7 bases and J lost 2; bases outside the gene matches: 9. Germline CDR1 is GTSNPN and CDR2 is SVGIG (reference sequence). The CDR3 sequence is 14 residues long. CDR3 nucleotide sequence: TGTGCCTCCTCATCCGGGACAGACACAGATACGCAGTATTTT. Residues: CASSSGTDTDTQYF.

This clonotype was found many times. This chain links TRBV11-2 with TRBJ2-7, with TRBD1 as a possible D gene (5 bases). V lost 5 bases and J lost 5, with 19 bases in between. The CDR3 contains 15 residues. Germline V gives CDR1 SGHAT, CDR2 FQNNGV. Here the CDR3 DNA reads TGTGCCAGCAGCCCCCCGACCTCGACAGTGGACGAGCAGTACTTC. Amino acid sequence: CASSPPTSTVDEQYF. The full variable domain, completed using reference TRBV11-2 and TRBJ2-7, is EAGVAQSPRYKIIEKRQSVAFWCNPISGHATLYWYQQILGQGPKLLIQFQNNGVVDDSQLPKDRFSAERLKGVDSTLKIQPAKLEDSAVYLCASSPPTSTVDEQYFGPGTRLTVT.

In its sample, this clonotype was seen a few times. V gene TRBV4-1 combines with J gene TRBJ2-7; D is undetermined. The CDR3 sequence is 15 residues long. In germline, CDR1 is MGHRA, CDR2 YSYEKL. V lost 0 bases to trimming and J lost 3 bases, with 12 bases between them. The chain's CDR3 is CASSQDLAEDYEQYF. The CDR3 nucleotides are TGCGCCAGCAGCCAAGATCTGGCAGAGGACTACGAGCAGTACTTC.

Regarding this clonotype: With a much larger clone just one base away, this may be a read error. The chain joins TRBV18 to TRBJ1-2; tentatively, D is TRBD1 (5 bases). Germline V gene data show CDR1 as KGHSH and CDR2 as LQKENI. Between the trimmed V and J ends, which lost 4 bases and 0 bases, there was a span of 18 bases. CDR3 length: 17 amino acids. CDR3 bases: TGTGCCAGCTCACTACGGGACCAATTTGAAGCTAACTATGGCTACACCTTC. This sequence encodes CASSLRDQFEANYGYTF.